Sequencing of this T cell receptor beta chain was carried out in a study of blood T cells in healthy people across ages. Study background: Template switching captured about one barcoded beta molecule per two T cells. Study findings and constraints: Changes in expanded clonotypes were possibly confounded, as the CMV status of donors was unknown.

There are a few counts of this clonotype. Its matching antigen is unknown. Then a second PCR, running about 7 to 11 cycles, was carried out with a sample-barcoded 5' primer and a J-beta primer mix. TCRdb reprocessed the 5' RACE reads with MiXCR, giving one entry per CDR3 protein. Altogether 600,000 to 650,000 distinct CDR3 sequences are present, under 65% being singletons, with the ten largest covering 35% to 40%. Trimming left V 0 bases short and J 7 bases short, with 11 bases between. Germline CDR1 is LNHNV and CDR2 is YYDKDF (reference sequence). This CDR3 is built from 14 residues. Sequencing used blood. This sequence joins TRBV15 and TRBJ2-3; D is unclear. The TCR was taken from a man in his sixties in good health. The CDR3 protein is CATSRDRVKNTQYF. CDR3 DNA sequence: TGTGCCACCAGCAGAGATCGTGTCAAGAATACGCAGTATTTT.